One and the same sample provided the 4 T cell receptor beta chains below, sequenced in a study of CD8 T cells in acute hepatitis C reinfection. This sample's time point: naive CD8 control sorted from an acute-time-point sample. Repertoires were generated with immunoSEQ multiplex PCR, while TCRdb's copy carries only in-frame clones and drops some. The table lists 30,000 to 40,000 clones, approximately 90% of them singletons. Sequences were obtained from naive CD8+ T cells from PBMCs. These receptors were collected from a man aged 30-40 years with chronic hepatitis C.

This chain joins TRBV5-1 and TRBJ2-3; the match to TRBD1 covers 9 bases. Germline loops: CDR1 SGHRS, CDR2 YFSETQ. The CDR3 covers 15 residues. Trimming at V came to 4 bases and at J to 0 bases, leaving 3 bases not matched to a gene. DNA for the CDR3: TGCGCCAGCAGCCCGGGACAGGGAAGCACAGATACGCAGTATTTT. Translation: CASSPGQGSTDTQYF.

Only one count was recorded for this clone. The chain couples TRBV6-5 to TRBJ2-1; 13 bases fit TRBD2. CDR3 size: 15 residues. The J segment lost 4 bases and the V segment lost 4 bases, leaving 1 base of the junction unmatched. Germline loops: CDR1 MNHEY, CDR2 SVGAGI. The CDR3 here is CASSLGLAGYNEQFF. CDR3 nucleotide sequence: TGTGCCAGCAGTTTGGGACTAGCGGGGTACAATGAGCAGTTCTTC.

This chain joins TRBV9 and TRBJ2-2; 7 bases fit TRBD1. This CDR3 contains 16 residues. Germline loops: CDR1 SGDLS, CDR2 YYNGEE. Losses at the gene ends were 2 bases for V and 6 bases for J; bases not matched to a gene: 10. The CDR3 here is CASSVIAGGEAGELFF. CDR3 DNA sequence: TGTGCCAGCAGCGTGATAGCAGGGGGAGAGGCCGGGGAGCTGTTTTTT.

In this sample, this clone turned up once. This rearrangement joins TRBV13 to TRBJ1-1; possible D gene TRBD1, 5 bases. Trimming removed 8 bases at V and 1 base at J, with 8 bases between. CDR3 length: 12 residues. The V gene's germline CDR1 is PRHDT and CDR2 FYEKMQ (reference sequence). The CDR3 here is CASRDPNTEAFF. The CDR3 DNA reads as TGTGCCAGCCGGGACCCGAACACTGAAGCTTTCTTT.